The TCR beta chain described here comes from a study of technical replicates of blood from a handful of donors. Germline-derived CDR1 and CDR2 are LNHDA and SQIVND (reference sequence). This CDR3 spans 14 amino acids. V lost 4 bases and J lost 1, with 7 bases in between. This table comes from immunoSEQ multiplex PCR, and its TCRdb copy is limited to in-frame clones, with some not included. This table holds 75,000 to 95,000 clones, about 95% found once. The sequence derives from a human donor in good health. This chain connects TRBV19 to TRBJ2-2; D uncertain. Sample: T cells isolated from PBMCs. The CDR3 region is CASSTLGNTGELFF. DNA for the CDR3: TGTGCCAGTAGTACACTTGGGAACACCGGGGAGCTGTTTTTT.